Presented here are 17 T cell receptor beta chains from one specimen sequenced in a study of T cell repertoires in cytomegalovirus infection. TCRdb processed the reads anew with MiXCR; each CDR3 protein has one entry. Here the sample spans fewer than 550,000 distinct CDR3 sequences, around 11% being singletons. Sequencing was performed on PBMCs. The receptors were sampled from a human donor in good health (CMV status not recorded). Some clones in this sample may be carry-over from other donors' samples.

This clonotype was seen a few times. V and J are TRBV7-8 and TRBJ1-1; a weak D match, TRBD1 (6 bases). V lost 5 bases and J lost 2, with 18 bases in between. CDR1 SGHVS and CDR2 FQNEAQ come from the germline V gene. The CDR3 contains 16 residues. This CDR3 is CASSIRGAERNTEAFF. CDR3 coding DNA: TGTGCCAGCAGCATTCGGGGGGCCGAGAGAAACACTGAAGCTTTCTTT.

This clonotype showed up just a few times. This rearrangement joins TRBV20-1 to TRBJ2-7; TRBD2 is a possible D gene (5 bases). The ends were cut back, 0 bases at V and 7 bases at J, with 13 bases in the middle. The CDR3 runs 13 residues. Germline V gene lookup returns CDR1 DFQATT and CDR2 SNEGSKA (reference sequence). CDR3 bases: TGCAGTGCTAGAGATGGGAGACCTACAGAGCAGTACTTC. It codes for CSARDGRPTEQYF.

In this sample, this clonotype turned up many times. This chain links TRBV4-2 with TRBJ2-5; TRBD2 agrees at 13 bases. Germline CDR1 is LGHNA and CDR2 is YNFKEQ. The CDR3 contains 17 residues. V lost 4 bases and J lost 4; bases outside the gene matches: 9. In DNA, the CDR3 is TGTGCCAGCAGCCCCCGACTAGCGGGGGGCCCTCGAGAGACCCAGTACTTC. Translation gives CASSPRLAGGPRETQYF.

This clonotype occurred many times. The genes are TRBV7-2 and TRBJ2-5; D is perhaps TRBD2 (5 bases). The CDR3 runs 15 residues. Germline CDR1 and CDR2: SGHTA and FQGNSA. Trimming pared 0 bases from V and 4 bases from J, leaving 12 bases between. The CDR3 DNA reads TGTGCCAGCAGCTTAGCCGAGAGGGCGGTAGAGACCCAGTACTTC. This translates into CASSLAERAVETQYF.

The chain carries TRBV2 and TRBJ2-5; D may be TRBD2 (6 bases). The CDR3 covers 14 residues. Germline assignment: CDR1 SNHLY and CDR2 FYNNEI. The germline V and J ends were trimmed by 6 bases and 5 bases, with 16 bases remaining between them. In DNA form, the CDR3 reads TGTGCCAGCAGCGCGGGGCTTGGGGGGGAGACCCAGTACTTC. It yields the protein CASSAGLGGETQYF.

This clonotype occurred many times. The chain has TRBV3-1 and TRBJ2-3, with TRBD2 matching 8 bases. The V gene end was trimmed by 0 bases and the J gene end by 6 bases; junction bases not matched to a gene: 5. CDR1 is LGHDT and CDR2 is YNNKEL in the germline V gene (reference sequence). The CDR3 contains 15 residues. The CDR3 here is CASSQDGREVDTQYF. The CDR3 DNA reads TGTGCCAGCAGCCAAGATGGGCGGGAGGTTGATACGCAGTATTTT.

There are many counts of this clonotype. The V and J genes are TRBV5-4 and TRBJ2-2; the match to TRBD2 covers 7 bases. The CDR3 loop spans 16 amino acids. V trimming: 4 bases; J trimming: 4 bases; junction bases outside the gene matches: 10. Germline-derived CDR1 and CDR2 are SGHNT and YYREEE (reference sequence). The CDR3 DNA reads TGTGCCAGCAGCGGCGGGGGAGAGGCCAGCACCGGGGAGCTGTTTTTT. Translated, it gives CASSGGGEASTGELFF.

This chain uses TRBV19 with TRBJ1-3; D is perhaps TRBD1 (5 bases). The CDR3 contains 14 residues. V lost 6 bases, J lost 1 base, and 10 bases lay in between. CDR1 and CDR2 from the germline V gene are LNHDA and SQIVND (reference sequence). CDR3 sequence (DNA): TGTGCCAGTAGCCGACAGACTTCTGGAAACACCATATATTTT. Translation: CASSRQTSGNTIYF.

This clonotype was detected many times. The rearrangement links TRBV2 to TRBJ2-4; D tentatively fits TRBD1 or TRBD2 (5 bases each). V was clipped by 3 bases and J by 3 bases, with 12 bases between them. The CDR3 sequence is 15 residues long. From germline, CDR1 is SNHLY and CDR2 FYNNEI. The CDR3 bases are TGTGCCAGCAGTGAGACTCCTGGGGGCAAAAACATTCAGTACTTC. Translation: CASSETPGGKNIQYF.

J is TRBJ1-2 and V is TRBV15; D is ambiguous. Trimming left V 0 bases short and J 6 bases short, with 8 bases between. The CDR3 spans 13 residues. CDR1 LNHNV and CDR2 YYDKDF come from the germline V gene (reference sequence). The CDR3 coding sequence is TGTGCCACCAGCAGAGATGGGGAAGATGGCTACACCTTC. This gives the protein CATSRDGEDGYTF. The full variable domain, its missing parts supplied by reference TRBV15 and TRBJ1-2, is DAMVIQNPRYQVTQFGKPVTLSCSQTLNHNVMYWYQQKSSQAPKLLFHYYDKDFNNEADTPDNFQSRRPNTSFCFLDIRSPGLGDTAMYLCATSRDGEDGYTFGSGTRLTVV.

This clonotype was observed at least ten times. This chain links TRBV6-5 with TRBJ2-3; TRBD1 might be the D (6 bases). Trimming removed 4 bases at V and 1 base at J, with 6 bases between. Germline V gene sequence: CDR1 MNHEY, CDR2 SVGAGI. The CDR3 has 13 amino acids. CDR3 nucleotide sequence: TGTGCCAGCAGTTGGACAGGCACAGATACGCAGTATTTT. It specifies CASSWTGTDTQYF.

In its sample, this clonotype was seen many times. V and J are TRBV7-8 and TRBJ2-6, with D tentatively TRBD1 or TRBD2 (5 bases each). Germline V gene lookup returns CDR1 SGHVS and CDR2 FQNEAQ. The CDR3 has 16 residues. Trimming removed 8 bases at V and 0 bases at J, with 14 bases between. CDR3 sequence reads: CASWSGTPSGANVLTF. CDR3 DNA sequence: TGTGCCAGCTGGTCCGGGACGCCCTCTGGGGCCAACGTCCTGACTTTC.

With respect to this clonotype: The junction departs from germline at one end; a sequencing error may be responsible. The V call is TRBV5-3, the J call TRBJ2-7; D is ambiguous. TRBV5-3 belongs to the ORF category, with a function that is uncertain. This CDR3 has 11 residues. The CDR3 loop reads CASSSGHEQHF. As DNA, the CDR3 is TGTGCCAGCAGCTCCGGCCACGAGCAGCACTTC.

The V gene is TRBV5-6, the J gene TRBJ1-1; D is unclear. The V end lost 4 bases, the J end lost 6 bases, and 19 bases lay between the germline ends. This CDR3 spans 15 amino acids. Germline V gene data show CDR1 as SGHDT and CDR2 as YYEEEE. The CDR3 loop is CASSPSTIPDSEAFF. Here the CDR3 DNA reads TGTGCCAGCAGCCCCTCGACGATACCGGATTCTGAAGCTTTCTTT.

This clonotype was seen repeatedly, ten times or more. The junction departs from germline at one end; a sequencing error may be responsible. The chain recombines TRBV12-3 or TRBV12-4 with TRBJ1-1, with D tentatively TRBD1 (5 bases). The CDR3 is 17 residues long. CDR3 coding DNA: TGTGCCAGCAGTTTAGCGGTGGGGCGCCTCCCCAACAATGAAGCTTTCTTT. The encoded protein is CASSLAVGRLPNNEAFF.

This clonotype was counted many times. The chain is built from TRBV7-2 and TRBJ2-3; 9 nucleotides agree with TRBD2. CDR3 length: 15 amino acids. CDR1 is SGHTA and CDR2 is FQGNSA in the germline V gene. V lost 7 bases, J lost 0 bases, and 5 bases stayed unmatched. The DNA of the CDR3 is TGTGCCAGCAACCCTAGCGGGGTTAGCACAGATACGCAGTATTTT. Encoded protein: CASNPSGVSTDTQYF.

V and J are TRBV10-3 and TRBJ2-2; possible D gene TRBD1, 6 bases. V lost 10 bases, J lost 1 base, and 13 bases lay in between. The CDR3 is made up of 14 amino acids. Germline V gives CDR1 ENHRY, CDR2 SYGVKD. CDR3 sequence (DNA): TGTGCCACCGCCCGGACAGAGAACACCGGGGAGCTGTTTTTT. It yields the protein CATARTENTGELFF.